A single T cell receptor beta chain is shown here with its context. The junction and the germline gene differ at one end; a read error may be behind it. This record comes from a study of OX40 agonist ivuxolimab in advanced cancers. The table came from immunoSEQ multiplex PCR; TCRdb's copy has only in-frame clones and leaves some out. The sample lists 9,500 to 13,000 clones, over 65% occurring once. The CDR3 sequence is 13 residues long. Germline CDR1 is SGDLS and CDR2 is YYNGEE. Patients were ruled out by autoimmune disease history or systemic immunosuppression. The material was CD4+ or CD8+ T cells sorted from blood, obtained in a trial of the OX40 agonist ivuxolimab. The source is an adult with an advanced solid tumor such as melanoma, head and neck, liver or kidney cancer. This chain joins TRBV9 and TRBJ2-7; 11 bases are shared with TRBD2. The chain's CDR3 is CASSGGDAYEQYF. CDR3 coding DNA: TGTGCCAGTAGCGGGGGGGATGCCTACGAGCAGTACTTC. Variable domain in full (rest from reference TRBV9 and TRBJ2-7): DSGVTQTPKHLITATGQRVTLRCSPRSGDLSVYWYQQSLDQGLQFLIQYYNGEERAKGNILERFSAQQFPDLHSELNLSSLELGDSALYFCASSGGDAYEQYFGPGTRLTVT.